The 8 T cell receptor beta chains below come from one sample, sequenced in a study of identical twins. TCRdb re-called the 5' RACE reads with MiXCR, one entry per CDR3 protein. The sample lists about 890,000 distinct CDR3 sequences; about 12% were seen once. This sample was shared with a second study, whose subject was yellow fever vaccine responses in identical twins.

Sequencing was done on a sample of PBMCs. Receptor source: a young woman in good health.

The V gene is TRBV7-9, the J gene TRBJ2-7; TRBD1 agrees at 9 bases. Unmatched junction bases numbered 7, after V lost 1 base and J lost 3 bases. CDR3 length equals 16 residues. Per the germline V gene, CDR1 is SEHNR and CDR2 is FQNEAQ (reference sequence). CDR3 protein: CASSLGDRVISYEQYV. The CDR3 DNA sequence: TGTGCCAGCAGCTTAGGGGACAGGGTGATAAGCTACGAGCAGTACGTC.

The V gene is TRBV11-2, the J gene TRBJ2-1, with D unclear. Germline V lookup: CDR1 SGHAT, CDR2 FQNNGV. With 3 bases removed from V and 3 bases from J, the gap between germline ends came to 12 bases. The CDR3 length is 15 residues. Written as DNA, the CDR3 is TGTGCCAGCAGCTTCAACCGGATCCTCTACAATGAGCAGTTCTTC. This codes for CASSFNRILYNEQFF.

The chain has TRBV10-1 and TRBJ2-2, with D perhaps matching TRBD1 (7 bases). V was trimmed by 3 bases and J by 4 bases, leaving 15 bases between them. The CDR3 loop spans 16 amino acids. From germline, CDR1 is WNHNN and CDR2 SYGVQD (reference sequence). For the CDR3, the DNA is TGCGCCAGCAGTGACCACCACAGGGGAGGCACCGGGGAGCTGTTTTTT. The encoded protein is CASSDHHRGGTGELFF.

This clonotype occurred a few times. The rearrangement joins TRBV6-1 to TRBJ2-1; a possible D gene is TRBD1 (5 bases). V was cut by 7 bases and J by 8 bases, with 18 bases left in between. Germline V gene sequence: CDR1 MNHNS, CDR2 SASEGT. The CDR3 is 14 residues long. The CDR3 region has the DNA TGTGCCAGCACCAATCAGGGCCCGGTGGATGAGCAGTTCTTC. Translating gives CASTNQGPVDEQFF.

A few counts support this clonotype. The genes are TRBV7-9 and TRBJ2-5, with D maybe TRBD1 (6 bases). Trimming left V 2 bases short and J 1 base short, with 11 bases between. Germline CDR1 SEHNR, CDR2 FQNEAQ (reference sequence). This CDR3 is 15 amino acids long. The CDR3 loop is CASSLRGQIQETQYF. CDR3 in DNA: TGTGCCAGCAGCTTACGCGGACAGATCCAAGAGACCCAGTACTTC.

This clonotype was seen a few times. The V gene is TRBV4-2, the J gene TRBJ1-1; D remains ambiguous. This CDR3 has 15 amino acids. CDR1 LGHNA and CDR2 YNFKEQ come from the germline V gene. V dropped 1 base and J dropped 1 base, with 10 bases sitting between them. The CDR3 DNA reads TGTGCCAGCAGCCAAGGGGTACCGCAGAACACTGAAGCTTTCTTT. Amino acid sequence: CASSQGVPQNTEAFF.

This clonotype was seen more than once but under ten times. For the CDR3, the DNA is TGCAGTGCTAGATATAGTGGACAGCCCCAGCATTTT. Translated, it gives CSARYSGQPQHF. The chain employs TRBV20-1 and TRBJ1-5; D unresolved. Per germline, CDR1 DFQATT and CDR2 SNEGSKA (reference sequence). The V end lost 2 bases, the J end lost 7 bases, and 9 bases lay between the germline ends. The CDR3 is made up of 12 amino acids.

The J gene is TRBJ2-7, the V gene TRBV7-2; 10 nucleotides match TRBD2. The V gene's germline CDR1 is SGHTA and CDR2 FQGNSA. V shed 6 bases, J shed 7 bases, and the junction held 12 bases outside the gene matches. The CDR3 covers 15 residues. CDR3 region: CASSPWTSGVTEQYF. The CDR3 DNA reads TGTGCCAGCAGTCCATGGACTAGCGGCGTTACGGAGCAGTACTTC.